This T cell receptor beta chain is from a study of identifying expanded T cells in peripheral blood. Healthy donors had no documented immune events, such as infections, while sampled. This table comes from immunoSEQ multiplex PCR, and its TCRdb copy is limited to in-frame clones, with some not included. The table records 90,000 to 100,000 clones, roughly 90% of them present only once. The count of this clone is one. Its antigen is still unknown. Study conclusions and caveats: Clone count variance between approximately 2-week samples rose with total template count.

The specimen sequenced was blood. The receptor's source is a person aged 18 to 75 in good health.

CDR3 protein: CASSLRDRFNSPLHF. The CDR3 DNA follows: TGTGCCAGCAGCCTCCGGGACAGATTTAATTCACCCCTCCACTTT. The chain uses TRBV6-5 and TRBJ1-6; 7 positions match TRBD1. Germline assignment: CDR1 MNHEY and CDR2 SVGAGI. CDR3 length: 15 amino acids. With V trimmed by 6 bases and J by 6 bases, 8 bases remained unmatched.